Here is one TCR beta chain with its context. Its antigen is not known. Using a J-beta primer mix together with a sample-barcoded 5' primer, a second PCR was run for roughly 6 to 11 cycles. TCRdb recomputed calls from the 5' RACE reads with MiXCR, one row per CDR3 protein. The table has hundreds of thousands of distinct CDR3 sequences, roughly half seen once. This record comes from a study of blood T cells in healthy people across ages. Notes on the study in general: The percentage of naive T cells correlated strongly with TCR beta diversity. The authors considered diversity estimates from one million T cells to be underestimates.

Specimen: blood. The source is a woman over 75 in good health.

The CDR3 DNA follows: TGTGCCAGCAGATCTACGAAGGGGGGGTATGAAAAACTGTTTTTT. It encodes CASRSTKGGYEKLFF. This chain links TRBV7-9 with TRBJ1-4, with a tentative D call TRBD1 (6 bases). Germline CDR1 is SEHNR and CDR2 is FQNEAQ (reference sequence). The CDR3 consists of 15 residues. The V and J ends lost 6 bases and 6 bases respectively, with 17 bases between them.